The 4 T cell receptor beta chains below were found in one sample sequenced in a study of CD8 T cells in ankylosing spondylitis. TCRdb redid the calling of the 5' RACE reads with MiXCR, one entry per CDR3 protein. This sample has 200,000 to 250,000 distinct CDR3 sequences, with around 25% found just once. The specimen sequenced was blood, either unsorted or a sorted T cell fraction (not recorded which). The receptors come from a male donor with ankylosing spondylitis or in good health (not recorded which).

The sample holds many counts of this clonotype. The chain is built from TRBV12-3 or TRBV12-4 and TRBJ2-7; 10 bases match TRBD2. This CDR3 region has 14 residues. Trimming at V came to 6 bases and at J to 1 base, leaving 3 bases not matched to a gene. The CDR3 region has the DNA TGTGCCAGCAGGCGGACTAGCGGTTCCTACGAGCAGTACTTC. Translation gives CASRRTSGSYEQYF.

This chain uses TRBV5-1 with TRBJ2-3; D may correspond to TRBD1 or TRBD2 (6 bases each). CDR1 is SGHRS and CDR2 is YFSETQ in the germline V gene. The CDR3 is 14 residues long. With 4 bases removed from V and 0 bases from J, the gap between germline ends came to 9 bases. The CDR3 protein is CASSGGLSTDTQYF. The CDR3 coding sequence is TGCGCCAGCAGCGGGGGGCTAAGCACAGATACGCAGTATTTT.

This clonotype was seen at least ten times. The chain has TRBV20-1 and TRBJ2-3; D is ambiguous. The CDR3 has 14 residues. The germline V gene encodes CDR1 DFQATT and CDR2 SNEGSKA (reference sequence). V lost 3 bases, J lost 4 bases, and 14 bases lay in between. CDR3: CSASGGIRADTQYF. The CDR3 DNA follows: TGCAGTGCTAGTGGTGGGATTAGGGCAGATACGCAGTATTTT.

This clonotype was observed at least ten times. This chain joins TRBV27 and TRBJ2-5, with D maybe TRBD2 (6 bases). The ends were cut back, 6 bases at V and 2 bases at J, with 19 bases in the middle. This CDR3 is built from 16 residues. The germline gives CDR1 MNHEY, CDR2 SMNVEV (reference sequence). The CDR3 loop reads CASSPRTKSPQETQYF. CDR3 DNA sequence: TGTGCCAGCAGCCCTAGGACTAAGAGCCCGCAAGAGACCCAGTACTTC.